Listed below are T cell receptor beta chains from one sample, sequenced in a study of blood T cells in healthy people across ages. A single record per CDR3 protein comes from TCRdb applying MiXCR to the 5' RACE reads. The data hold roughly 680,000 distinct CDR3 sequences, with roughly half observed a single time. Sequenced material: blood. These receptors were collected from an elderly woman in good health. The CDR3 runs from the conserved cysteine through the conserved F or W. The order of the fields is CDR3 DNA, CDR3 protein, J gene, V gene, clone size, D gene. The D gene is left open where the match is weak. Rows give clone size only sometimes, using once, few, many, or a class for an expanded clone.

CDR3nt: TGTGCCAGCAGCCGAGGGACTAGCGGGGCAAATGAGCAGTTCTTC
CDR3aa: CASSRGTSGANEQFF
j_gene: TRBJ2-1
v_gene: TRBV3-1
abundance: NA
d_gene: TRBD2

CDR3nt: TGTGCCAGCAGCTTATCTGGGACAGGCAACTATGGCTACACCTTC
CDR3aa: CASSLSGTGNYGYTF
j_gene: TRBJ1-2
v_gene: TRBV7-2
abundance: NA
d_gene: TRBD1

CDR3nt: TGTGCCTGGAGATGGGCAGGGACGAACACTGGGGAGCTGTTTTTT
CDR3aa: CAWRWAGTNTGELFF
j_gene: TRBJ2-2
v_gene: TRBV30
abundance: few
d_gene: NA

CDR3nt: TGCGCCACCCGTCGGGAGTCCTACAATGAGCAGTTCTTC
CDR3aa: CATRRESYNEQFF
j_gene: TRBJ2-1
v_gene: TRBV5-1
abundance: NA
d_gene: NA

CDR3nt: TGCAGTGCCCGACAGGGGATCGAGCAGTACTTC
CDR3aa: CSARQGIEQYF
j_gene: TRBJ2-7
v_gene: TRBV20-1
abundance: many
d_gene: TRBD1

CDR3nt: TGTGCCACGCAGTCTCATTATGGCTACACCTTC
CDR3aa: CATQSHYGYTF
j_gene: TRBJ1-2
v_gene: TRBV28
abundance: NA
d_gene: NA

CDR3nt: TGTGTCAGCAGACCGACGCCACGGGAGCCCCAGCATTTT
CDR3aa: CVSRPTPREPQHF
j_gene: TRBJ1-5
v_gene: TRBV7-2
abundance: NA
d_gene: NA

CDR3nt: TGCGCCAGCAGCCCGGGACAGGCGCGGGAGGGCCAAGAGACCCAGTACTTC
CDR3aa: CASSPGQAREGQETQYF
j_gene: TRBJ2-5
v_gene: TRBV5-1
abundance: many
d_gene: NA

CDR3nt: TGTGCCAGCAGCTTAGGGACGAATAATCAGCCCCAGCATTTT
CDR3aa: CASSLGTNNQPQHF
j_gene: TRBJ1-5
v_gene: TRBV9
abundance: NA
d_gene: NA

CDR3nt: TGTGCCAGCAGTTTTCCGGGGATAGGACTAGCGGGAGGCATTGGTGAGCAGTACTTC
CDR3aa: CASSFPGIGLAGGIGEQYF
j_gene: TRBJ2-5
v_gene: TRBV28
abundance: NA
d_gene: TRBD2

CDR3nt: TGCGCCAGCAGCTTGGCGCCGGTGGTAACAGATACGCAGTATTTT
CDR3aa: CASSLAPVVTDTQYF
j_gene: TRBJ2-3
v_gene: TRBV5-1
abundance: many
d_gene: NA

CDR3nt: TGCAGCGTTGCTACTATGGAAGGGAGCGAGCAGTACTTC
CDR3aa: CSVATMEGSEQYF
j_gene: TRBJ2-7
v_gene: TRBV29-1
abundance: NA
d_gene: NA

CDR3nt: TGCAGCGTTGAAGAAAGGTTTCGTCAGAAAGAGACCCAGTACTTC
CDR3aa: CSVEERFRQKETQYF
j_gene: TRBJ2-5
v_gene: TRBV29-1
abundance: few
d_gene: NA